What follows are 20 T cell receptor beta chains derived from one specimen sequenced in a study of Ad26.COV2.S vaccination and SARS-CoV-2 variants. Sequenced by immunoSEQ multiplex PCR; TCRdb stores in-frame clones only, minus some. The top ten hold about 2.4% of the sample, which has hundreds of thousands of clones, about 91% seen once. As to treatment: some 19 received Ad26.COV2.S at low or high dose, single or two shots; five or six received placebo; per-sample allocation not given. At day 63 after the first vaccine or placebo injection, samples were drawn. Material: peripheral blood, obtained in a trial of Ad26.COV2.S vaccine versus placebo. Source of these receptors: a person aged 18 to 65 who received the Ad26.COV2.S COVID-19 vaccine or a placebo.

The chain is built from TRBV5-1 and TRBJ2-5; no reliable D call. CDR1 and CDR2 from the germline V gene are SGHRS and YFSETQ. The CDR3 is 15 amino acids. V was trimmed by 4 bases and J by 2 bases, leaving 15 bases between them. Here the CDR3 DNA reads TGCGCCAGCAGCATCACGGGCAGACGACAAGAGACCCAGTACTTC. Its protein is CASSITGRRQETQYF.

The chain couples TRBV4-1 to TRBJ2-2; D is possibly TRBD2 (6 bases). Germline V gene sequence: CDR1 MGHRA, CDR2 YSYEKL. V dropped 4 bases and J dropped 3 bases, with 9 bases sitting between them. This CDR3 is built from 14 residues. CDR3 DNA sequence: TGCGCCAGCAGCCCTCCGGGGGACACCGGGGAGCTGTTTTTT. It yields the protein CASSPPGDTGELFF.

This clone was seen more than once but under ten times. The chain has TRBV14 and TRBJ2-7; 9 bases are shared with TRBD2. In germline, CDR1 is SGHDN, CDR2 FVKESK. CDR3 length equals 14 residues. With V trimmed by 3 bases and J by 6 bases, 6 bases remained unmatched. The CDR3 nucleotides read TGTGCCAGCAGCCAGGGCGGGAGGGACTCCGAGCAGTACGTC. This gives the protein CASSQGGRDSEQYV.

The rearrangement links TRBV5-1 to TRBJ1-2, with a tentative D call TRBD1 (5 bases). Trimming took off 5 bases at V and 1 base at J, with 15 bases between the two ends. Germline V gene lookup returns CDR1 SGHRS and CDR2 YFSETQ. The length of the CDR3 is 15 residues. CDR3 in amino acids: CASRTAGTLNYGYTF. The DNA for the CDR3 is TGCGCCAGCAGGACGGCAGGGACTCTTAACTATGGCTACACCTTC. Using reference TRBV5-1 and TRBJ1-2 for the parts outside the CDR3, the full variable domain is KAGVTQTPRYLIKTRGQQVTLSCSPISGHRSVSWYQQTPGQGLQFLFEYFSETQRNKGNFPGRFSGRQFSNSRSEMNVSTLELGDSALYLCASRTAGTLNYGYTFGSGTRLTVV.

V and J are TRBV7-9 and TRBJ2-3, with 7 bases aligning to TRBD1. V dropped 8 bases and J dropped 2; count of bases not matched to a gene: 7. This CDR3 is 14 amino acids long. Germline V lookup: CDR1 SEHNR, CDR2 FQNEAQ (reference sequence). CDR3 coding DNA: TGTGCCAGCGGCTCCGGGACAGACACAGATACGCAGTATTTT. It is translated as CASGSGTDTDTQYF.

This chain connects TRBV28 to TRBJ2-3; TRBD1 agrees at 9 bases. J gave up 3 bases and V 6 bases, and 13 bases lay outside the gene matches. Germline V gene sequence: CDR1 MDHEN, CDR2 SYDVKM. This CDR3 contains 17 residues. CDR3 loop: CASSPNLGQGATDTQYF. CDR3 DNA: TGTGCCAGCAGCCCCAACTTGGGACAGGGAGCTACAGATACGCAGTATTTT.

The gene calls are TRBV5-4 and TRBJ2-7; D is perhaps TRBD1 (6 bases). The CDR3 loop spans 14 amino acids. From germline, CDR1 is SGHNT and CDR2 YYREEE (reference sequence). Trimming took 0 bases from V and 3 from J, leaving 10 bases between them. CDR3 coding DNA: TGTGCCAGCAGCTTGGGTGGGGACATCTACGAGCAGTACTTC. Its protein is CASSLGGDIYEQYF.

The chain recombines TRBV6-1 with TRBJ1-2, with D tentatively TRBD1 (6 bases). V was shortened by 2 bases and J by 4 bases, with 14 bases between the two germline ends. Germline values: CDR1 MNHNS, CDR2 SASEGT. CDR3 size: 15 residues. CDR3 sequence reads: CASSELGGPLYGYTF. DNA of the CDR3: TGTGCCAGCAGTGAATTGGGGGGGCCCCTCTATGGCTACACCTTC.

The V and J genes are TRBV24-1 and TRBJ1-5, with a weak D call TRBD1 (5 bases). This CDR3 is 16 amino acids long. Deletions cut 2 bases from V and 2 bases from J, with 12 bases between. The germline V gene encodes CDR1 KGHDR and CDR2 SFDVKD. Written as DNA, the CDR3 is TGTGCCACCAGTGATTCCGGAACGGGGGGCAATCAGCCCCAGCATTTT. This translates into CATSDSGTGGNQPQHF.

The chain is built from TRBV24-1 and TRBJ1-2, with 10 bases identical to TRBD1. With V trimmed by 3 bases and J by 4 bases, 7 bases remained unmatched. Germline V gene lookup returns CDR1 KGHDR and CDR2 SFDVKD. The CDR3 has 16 residues. CDR3 nucleotides: TGTGCCACCAGTGATACCGGGACAGGGGAGATCTATGGCTACACCTTC. Protein: CATSDTGTGEIYGYTF.

V usage is TRBV7-8 and J usage is TRBJ1-4; tentatively, D is TRBD1 (5 bases). V was pared by 5 bases and J by 8 bases, with 15 bases between. The CDR3 length is 14 residues. Per germline, CDR1 SGHVS and CDR2 FQNEAQ. CDR3 in DNA: TGTGCCAGCAGCCGGTCAGGGTCCAAAGAAAAACTGTTTTTT. The encoded protein is CASSRSGSKEKLFF.

The chain joins TRBV11-1 to TRBJ1-4; D unclear. Trimming shortened V by 5 bases and J by 3 bases, and 10 bases separated the two germline ends. Per germline, CDR1 SGHAT and CDR2 FQDESV (reference sequence). The CDR3 extends over 14 amino acids. Here the CDR3 DNA reads TGTGCCAGCAGCCGAGGGAGCTCTAATGAAAAACTGTTTTTT. Translated: CASSRGSSNEKLFF.

This clone was seen only a few times. This chain uses TRBV4-1 with TRBJ1-6, with 7 bases aligning to TRBD1. The CDR3 length is 14 residues. CDR1 is MGHRA and CDR2 is YSYEKL in the germline V gene. Unmatched junction bases numbered 5, after V lost 3 bases and J lost 9 bases. The CDR3: CASSQTGWRSPLHF. The CDR3 DNA follows: TGCGCCAGCAGCCAGACAGGGTGGCGTTCACCCCTCCACTTT.

The V and J genes are TRBV9 and TRBJ2-2; D not certain. The CDR3 has 15 residues. Germline CDR1 reads SGDLS; CDR2 reads YYNGEE. Deletions cut 0 bases from V and 5 bases from J, with 11 bases between. The CDR3 DNA is TGTGCCAGCAGCGTAGTTGGTAGCCATACCGGGGAGCTGTTTTTT. This codes for CASSVVGSHTGELFF.

This clone was counted a single time. The chain recombines TRBV5-1 with TRBJ2-7, with D unclear. V was clipped by 0 bases and J by 4 bases, with 17 bases between them. The CDR3 runs to 16 residues. Per the germline V gene, CDR1 is SGHRS and CDR2 is YFSETQ. The CDR3, as DNA: TGCGCCAGCAGCTTGGTCCCCCCCCCGGGCCGATACGAGCAGTACTTC. Protein product: CASSLVPPPGRYEQYF.

The chain has TRBV5-6 and TRBJ2-7; 11 nucleotides agree with TRBD1. Trimming removed 1 base from V and 4 bases from J; junction bases left unmatched: 4. The CDR3 is 15 amino acids. Germline values: CDR1 SGHDT, CDR2 YYEEEE. The CDR3 DNA sequence: TGTGCCAGCAGCTTGTGGGGACAGGGGGTATACGAGCAGTACTTC. This translates into CASSLWGQGVYEQYF.

The V gene is TRBV20-1, the J gene TRBJ2-5; tentatively, D is TRBD1 (5 bases). Per germline, CDR1 DFQATT and CDR2 SNEGSKA (reference sequence). There are 11 residues in the CDR3. Trimming removed 7 bases from V and 4 bases from J, with 10 bases in between. The CDR3 spells CSVQVGETQYF. Written as DNA, the CDR3 is TGCAGTGTACAGGTGGGAGAGACCCAGTACTTC.

The genes are TRBV7-9 and TRBJ1-2; maybe TRBD1 (5 bases). Per the germline V gene, CDR1 is SEHNR and CDR2 is FQNEAQ (reference sequence). Trimming cost V 2 bases and J 6 bases, with 10 bases left between them. The CDR3 has 13 residues. The CDR3 protein is CASSLSGSDGYTF. DNA of the CDR3: TGTGCCAGCAGCTTATCAGGGAGCGATGGCTACACCTTC. The variable domain in full, completed from reference TRBV7-9 and TRBJ1-2, reads DTGVSQNPRHKITKRGQNVTFRCDPISEHNRLYWYRQTLGQGPEFLTYFQNEAQLEKSRLLSDRFSAERPKGSFSTLEIQRTEQGDSAMYLCASSLSGSDGYTFGSGTRLTVV.

The V and J genes are TRBV28 and TRBJ1-4; possibly TRBD1 for D (6 bases). The germline V and J ends were trimmed by 8 bases and 6 bases, with 19 bases remaining between them. CDR3 length: 15 residues. Germline V CDR1 and CDR2: MDHEN, SYDVKM. The CDR3 nucleotides are TGTGCCAGCTCACTGTGGGGGGGCGCCTATGAAAAACTGTTTTTT. It specifies CASSLWGGAYEKLFF.

The V call is TRBV4-2, the J call TRBJ2-7; D is ambiguous. Germline CDR1 LGHNA, CDR2 YNFKEQ. V was shortened by 6 bases and J by 1 base, with 7 bases between the two germline ends. This CDR3 contains 12 residues. DNA for the CDR3: TGTGCCAGCAGGGACGGATCCTACGAGCAGTACTTC. This encodes CASRDGSYEQYF.